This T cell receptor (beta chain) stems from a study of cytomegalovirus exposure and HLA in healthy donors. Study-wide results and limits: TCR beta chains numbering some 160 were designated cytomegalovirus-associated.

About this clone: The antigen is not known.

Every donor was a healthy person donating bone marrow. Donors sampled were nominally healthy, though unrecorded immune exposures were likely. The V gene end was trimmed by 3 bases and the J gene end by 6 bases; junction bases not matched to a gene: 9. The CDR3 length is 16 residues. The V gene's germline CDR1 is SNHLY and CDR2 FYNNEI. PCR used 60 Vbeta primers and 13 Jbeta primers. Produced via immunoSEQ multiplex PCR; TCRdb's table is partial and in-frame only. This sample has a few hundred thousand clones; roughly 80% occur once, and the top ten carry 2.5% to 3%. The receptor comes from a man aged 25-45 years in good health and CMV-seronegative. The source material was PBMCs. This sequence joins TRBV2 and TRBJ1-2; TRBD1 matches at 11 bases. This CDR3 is CASSDRTGGGQNGYTF. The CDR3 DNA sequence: TGTGCCAGCAGTGACCGGACAGGGGGCGGACAGAATGGCTACACCTTC.